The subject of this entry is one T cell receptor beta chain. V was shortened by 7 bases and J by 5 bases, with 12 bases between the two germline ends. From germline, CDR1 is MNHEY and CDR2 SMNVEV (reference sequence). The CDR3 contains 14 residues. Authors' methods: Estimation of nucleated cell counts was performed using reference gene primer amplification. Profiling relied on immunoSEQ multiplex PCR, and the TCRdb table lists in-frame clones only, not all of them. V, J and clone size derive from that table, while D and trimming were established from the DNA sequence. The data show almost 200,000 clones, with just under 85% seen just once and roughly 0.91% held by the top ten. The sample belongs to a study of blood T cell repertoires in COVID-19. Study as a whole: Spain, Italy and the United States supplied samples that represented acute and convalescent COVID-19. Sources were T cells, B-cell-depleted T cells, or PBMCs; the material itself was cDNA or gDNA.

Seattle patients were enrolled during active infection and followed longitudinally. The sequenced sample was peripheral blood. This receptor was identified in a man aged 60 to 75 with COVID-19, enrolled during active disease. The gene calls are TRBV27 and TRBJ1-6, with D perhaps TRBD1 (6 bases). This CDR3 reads CASKLWTDNSPLHF. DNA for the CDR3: TGTGCCAGCAAACTTTGGACAGATAATTCACCCCTCCACTTT.